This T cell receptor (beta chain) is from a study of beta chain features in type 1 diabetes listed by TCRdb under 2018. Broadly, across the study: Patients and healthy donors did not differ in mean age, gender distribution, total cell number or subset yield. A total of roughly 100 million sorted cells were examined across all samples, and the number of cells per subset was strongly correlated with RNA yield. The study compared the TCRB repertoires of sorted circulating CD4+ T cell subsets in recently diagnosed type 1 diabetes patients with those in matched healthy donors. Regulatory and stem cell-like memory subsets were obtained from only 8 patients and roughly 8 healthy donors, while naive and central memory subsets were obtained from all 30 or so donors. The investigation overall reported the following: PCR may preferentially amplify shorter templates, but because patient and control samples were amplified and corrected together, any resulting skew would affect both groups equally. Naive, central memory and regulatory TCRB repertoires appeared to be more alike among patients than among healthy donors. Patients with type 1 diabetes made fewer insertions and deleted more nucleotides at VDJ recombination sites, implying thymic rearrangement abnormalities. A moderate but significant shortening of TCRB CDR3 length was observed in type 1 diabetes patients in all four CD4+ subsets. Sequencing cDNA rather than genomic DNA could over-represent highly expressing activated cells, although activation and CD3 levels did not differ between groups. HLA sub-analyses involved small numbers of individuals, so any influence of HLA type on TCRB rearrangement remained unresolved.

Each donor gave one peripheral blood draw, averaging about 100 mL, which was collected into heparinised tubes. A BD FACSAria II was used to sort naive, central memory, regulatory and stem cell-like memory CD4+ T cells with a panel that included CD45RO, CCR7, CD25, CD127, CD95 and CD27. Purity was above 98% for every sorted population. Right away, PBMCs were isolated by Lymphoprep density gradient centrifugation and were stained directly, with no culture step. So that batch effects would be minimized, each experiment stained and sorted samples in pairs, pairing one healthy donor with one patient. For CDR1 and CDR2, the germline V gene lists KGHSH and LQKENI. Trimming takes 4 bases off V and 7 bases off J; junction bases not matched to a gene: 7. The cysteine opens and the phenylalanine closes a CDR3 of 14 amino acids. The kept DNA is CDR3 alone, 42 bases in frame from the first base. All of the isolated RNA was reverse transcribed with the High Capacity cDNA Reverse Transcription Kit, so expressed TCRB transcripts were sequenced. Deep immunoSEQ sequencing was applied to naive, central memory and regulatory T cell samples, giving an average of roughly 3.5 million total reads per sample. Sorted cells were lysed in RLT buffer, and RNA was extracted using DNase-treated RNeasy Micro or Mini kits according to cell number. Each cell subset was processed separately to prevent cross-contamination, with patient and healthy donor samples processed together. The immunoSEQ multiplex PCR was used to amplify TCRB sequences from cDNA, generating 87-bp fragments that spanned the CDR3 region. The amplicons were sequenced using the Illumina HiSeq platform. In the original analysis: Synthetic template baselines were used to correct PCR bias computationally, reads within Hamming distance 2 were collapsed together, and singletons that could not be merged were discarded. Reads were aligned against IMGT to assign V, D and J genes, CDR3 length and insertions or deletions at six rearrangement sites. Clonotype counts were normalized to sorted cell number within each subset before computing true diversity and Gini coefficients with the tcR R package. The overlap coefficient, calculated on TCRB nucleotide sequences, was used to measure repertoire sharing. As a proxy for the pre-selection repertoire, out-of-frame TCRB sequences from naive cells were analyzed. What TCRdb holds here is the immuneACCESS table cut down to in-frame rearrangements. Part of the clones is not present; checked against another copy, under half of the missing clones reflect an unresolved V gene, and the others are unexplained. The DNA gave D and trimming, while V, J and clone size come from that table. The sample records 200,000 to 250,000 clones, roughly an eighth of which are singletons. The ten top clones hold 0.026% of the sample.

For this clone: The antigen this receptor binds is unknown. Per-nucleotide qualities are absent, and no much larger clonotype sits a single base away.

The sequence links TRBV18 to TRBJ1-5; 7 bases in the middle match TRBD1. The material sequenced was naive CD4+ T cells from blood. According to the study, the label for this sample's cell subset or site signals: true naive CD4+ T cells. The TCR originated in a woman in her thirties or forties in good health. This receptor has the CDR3 CASSLRQGGQPQHF. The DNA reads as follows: TGTGCCAGCTCACTTCGACAGGGCGGGCAGCCCCAGCATTTT.